This TCR beta chain comes out of a study of neurological immune-mediated disorders. The study's findings and limits: Sharing of CDR3 amino acid sequences among expanded clones across subjects was absent, suggesting private repertoires in all groups.

The CDR3 totals 16 residues. With V trimmed by 5 bases and J by 0 bases, 5 bases remained unmatched. The germline gives CDR1 WNHNN, CDR2 SYGVQD (reference sequence). Sequencing of 15-18 subjects in each run yielded over 170 million TCR-beta sequences. MiXCR was run by TCRdb on the 5' RACE reads, yielding one entry per CDR3 protein. Of around 53,000 distinct CDR3 sequences listed, roughly 8.4% were seen once; the top ten hold roughly 2%. As for this clonotype: Its antigen remains unidentified.

Time point: longitudinal time-point 3. Volunteers from a blood bank in Maryland, USA, made up the healthy controls. Sequenced: PBMCs. This receptor was identified in a woman in her forties in good health. The chain has TRBV10-1 and TRBJ1-3; 9 bases fit TRBD1. This CDR3 is CASSTGTGFSGNTIYF. CDR3 in DNA: TGCGCCAGCAGTACCGGGACAGGGTTCTCTGGAAACACCATATATTTT.